This paragraph reports one T cell receptor (beta chain). The antigen is undetermined. V was cut by 6 bases and J by 4 bases, with 9 bases left in between. The CDR3 loop spans 12 amino acids. Germline-derived CDR1 and CDR2 are MDHEN and SYDVKM. The data stem from a study of T cell repertoires in cytomegalovirus infection. Study-level background: It can be stated that public TCR beta signatures indicated CMV infection as well as a matching HLA type.

TCRdb called the reads again in MiXCR, with one record for every CDR3 protein. The sample has approximately 500,000 distinct CDR3 sequences, around 27% seen once. General observations from the study: Clonotypes of TCR beta that were HLA-C-restricted and CMV-specific dominated the ex vivo response. There were carriers of CMV plus the relevant HLA, and cumulative public TCR beta family frequency identified them.

J is TRBJ1-2 and V is TRBV28; a possible D gene is TRBD1 (6 bases). Sequenced: PBMCs. This TCR derives from a human donor in good health (CMV status not recorded). Some clones in this sample may be carry-over from other donors' samples. The CDR3 protein is CASRGGVYGYTF. CDR3 sequence (DNA): TGTGCCAGCAGAGGGGGAGTCTATGGCTACACCTTC.